The sequence of this TCR beta chain was determined in a study of beta chain features in type 1 diabetes. About the study: Sorted cells examined across all samples numbered approximately 100 million. Study-level results: Patients with type 1 diabetes carried fewer insertions and had more deletions at their VDJ junctions. Shortening that was moderate but significant affected the TCRB CDR3s of Type 1 diabetes patients in all four CD4+ subsets.

Expressed TCRB transcripts were sequenced because the entire RNA isolate underwent reverse transcription. TCRdb's copy holds only in-frame clones and misses some; the assay was immunoSEQ multiplex PCR. The profile shows some 330,000 clones, 10% to 15% of them singletons. This clone was detected a few times. Its antigen is unidentified. Trimming removed 7 bases from V and 3 bases from J; junction bases left unmatched: 11. This CDR3 contains 15 residues. CDR1 is WSHSY, CDR2 SAAADI, per germline. CD4+ naive, central memory, regulatory and stem cell-like memory subsets were isolated by sorting on CD45RO/CCR7/CD25/CD127/CD95/CD27. Purity exceeding 98% was reached by all sorted populations.

Input material: naive CD4+ T cells from blood. This sequence was found in a woman aged 18-29 years with type 1 diabetes. The chain links TRBV10-2 to TRBJ2-5, with 7 nucleotides matching TRBD1. CDR3 in DNA: TGCGCCAGCATCTCTCCTAGGGGGCGGGAAGAGACCCAGTACTTC. Encoded protein: CASISPRGREETQYF.